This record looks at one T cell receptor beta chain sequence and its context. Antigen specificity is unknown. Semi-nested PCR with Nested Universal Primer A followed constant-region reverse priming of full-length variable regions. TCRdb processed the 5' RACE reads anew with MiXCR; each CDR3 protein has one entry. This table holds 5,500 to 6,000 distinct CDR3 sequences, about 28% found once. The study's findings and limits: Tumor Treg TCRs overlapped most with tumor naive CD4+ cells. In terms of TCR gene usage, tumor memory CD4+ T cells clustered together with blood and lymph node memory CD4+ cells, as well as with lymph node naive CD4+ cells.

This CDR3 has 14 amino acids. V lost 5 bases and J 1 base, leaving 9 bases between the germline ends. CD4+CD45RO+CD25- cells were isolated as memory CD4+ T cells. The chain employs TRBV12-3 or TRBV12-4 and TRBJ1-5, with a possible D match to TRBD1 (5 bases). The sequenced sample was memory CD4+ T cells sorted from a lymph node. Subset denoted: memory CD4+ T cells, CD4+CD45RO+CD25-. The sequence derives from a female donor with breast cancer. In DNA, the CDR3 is TGTGCCAGCAGTCGCAGACAGAGCAATCAGCCCCAGCATTTT. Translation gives CASSRRQSNQPQHF.